A single sample is the source of the 12 T cell receptor beta chains below, sequenced in a study of CD8+ T cells in alopecia areata. As the sequencing template, cDNA was produced by extracting RNA and reverse transcribing it. Assay used: immunoSEQ multiplex PCR; TCRdb lists only in-frame clones, some missing. The table has some 150,000 clones, 45% to 55% seen once; the top ten hold approximately 19%. The starting material was CD8+ T cells sorted from blood, obtained at week 0. All receptors come from a human donor with alopecia areata.

Only a few counts were recorded for this clone. This chain joins TRBV29-1 and TRBJ1-2; D remains ambiguous. Trimming shortened V by 4 bases and J by 7 bases, and 10 bases separated the two germline ends. Per germline, CDR1 SQVTM and CDR2 ANQGSEA. The CDR3 runs to 11 residues. DNA of the CDR3: TGCAGCGTTGTGGAGAGTAGTGGCTACACCTTC. This sequence encodes CSVVESSGYTF.

Comments on this clone: Other DNA sequences in the same sample also yield this CDR3. This CDR3 is CASSQDTDQPQHF. The CDR3 DNA sequence: TGCGCCAGCAGCCAAGACACCGATCAGCCCCAGCATTTT. The chain couples TRBV4-3 to TRBJ1-5; unclear D gene. The CDR3 runs to 13 residues. Germline CDR1 reads LGHNA; CDR2 reads YSLEER. V was clipped by 0 bases and J by 5 bases, with 5 bases between them.

This rearrangement joins TRBV29-1 to TRBJ2-5; D is ambiguous. V gave up 2 bases and J gave up 4 bases, with 2 bases separating them. The CDR3 is 10 amino acids. Germline-derived CDR1 and CDR2 are SQVTM and ANQGSEA. The CDR3 region has the DNA TGCAGCGTTGAAAGAGAGACCCAGTACTTC. It encodes CSVERETQYF.

The CDR3 protein is CASSLSPLAGDPYNEQFF. The CDR3 DNA sequence: TGTGCCAGCAGCTTATCACCCCTAGCGGGGGATCCCTACAATGAGCAGTTCTTC. The chain joins TRBV7-8 to TRBJ2-1; 10 positions match TRBD2. V dropped 2 bases and J dropped 2; count of bases not matched to a gene: 9. The germline V gene encodes CDR1 SGHVS and CDR2 FQNEAQ. The CDR3 length is 18 residues.

This clone has just one count. The V gene is TRBV30, the J gene TRBJ2-1, with D possibly called TRBD1 or TRBD2 (5 bases each). Per germline, CDR1 GTSNPN and CDR2 SVGIG (reference sequence). The CDR3 extends over 14 amino acids. Between the trimmed V and J ends, which lost 3 bases and 4 bases, there was a span of 13 bases. The CDR3 DNA is TGTGCCTGGAGCCCCGGGACGGGATACAATGAGCAGTTCTTC. Translation: CAWSPGTGYNEQFF.

The V and J genes are TRBV7-8 and TRBJ2-7; D is unresolved. This CDR3 has 14 residues. CDR1 is SGHVS, CDR2 FQNEAQ, per germline. The V end was cut by 5 bases, the J end by 4 bases, with 15 bases between. CDR3: CASSPGPTTYEQYF. For the CDR3, the DNA is TGTGCCAGCAGCCCCGGGCCAACCACTTACGAGCAGTACTTC.

This clone came up a few times. The chain uses TRBV7-9 and TRBJ1-2; possibly TRBD1 for D (6 bases). This CDR3 region has 15 residues. The germline CDR1 and CDR2 sequences are SEHNR and FQNEAQ (reference sequence). V was shortened by 7 bases and J by 2 bases, with 17 bases between the two germline ends. CDR3 sequence: CASTPPGGWNYGYTF. DNA for the CDR3: TGTGCCAGCACCCCTCCTGGGGGCTGGAACTATGGCTACACCTTC.

The chain employs TRBV11-2 and TRBJ2-3; D not certain. Germline assignment: CDR1 SGHAT and CDR2 FQNNGV. Between the trimmed V and J ends, which lost 5 bases and 0 bases, there was a span of 24 bases. This CDR3 has 19 amino acids. This CDR3 is CASSPSDRRMRPSTDTQYF. The CDR3 DNA follows: TGTGCCAGCAGCCCATCCGACCGTAGGATGCGGCCTAGCACAGATACGCAGTATTTT.

CDR3 protein: CASRFRTGTNTEAFF. As DNA, the CDR3 is TGTGCCAGCAGATTTAGGACAGGGACGAACACTGAAGCTTTCTTT. The chain carries TRBV13 and TRBJ1-1; 8 bases are a match to TRBD1. CDR1 is PRHDT, CDR2 FYEKMQ, per germline (reference sequence). J gave up 1 base and V 6 bases, and 7 bases lay outside the gene matches. The CDR3 length is 15 residues.

This clone qualifies as medium-sized. V and J are TRBV14 and TRBJ2-1; a weak D match, TRBD1 (5 bases). CDR1 is SGHDN and CDR2 is FVKESK in the germline V gene. There are 13 residues in the CDR3. Between the trimmed V and J ends, which lost 4 bases and 7 bases, there was a span of 11 bases. The CDR3 spells CASSPSAGNEQFF. The CDR3 region has the DNA TGTGCCAGCAGCCCGAGCGCAGGGAATGAGCAGTTCTTC.

J is TRBJ2-7 and V is TRBV7-6; 8 nucleotides agree with TRBD1. The germline V gene encodes CDR1 SGHVS and CDR2 FNYEAQ. V was pared by 5 bases and J by 3 bases, with 6 bases of the junction left unmatched. This CDR3 has 14 residues. The CDR3 DNA reads as TGTGCCAGCAGCCCCGGACAGGGTGTCTACGAGCAGTACTTC. Protein sequence: CASSPGQGVYEQYF.

CDR3 loop: CASSVGPIYGYTF. For the CDR3, the DNA is TGTGCCAGCAGCGTAGGACCGATCTATGGCTACACCTTC. This sequence joins TRBV9 and TRBJ1-2; no reliable D call. V was cut by 0 bases and J by 4 bases, with 7 bases left in between. Per the germline V gene, CDR1 is SGDLS and CDR2 is YYNGEE. The CDR3 consists of 13 residues. Looking up the rest from reference TRBV9 and TRBJ1-2 gives the full variable domain: DSGVTQTPKHLITATGQRVTLRCSPRSGDLSVYWYQQSLDQGLQFLIQYYNGEERAKGNILERFSAQQFPDLHSELNLSSLELGDSALYFCASSVGPIYGYTFGSGTRLTVV.